This T cell receptor (beta chain) came from a study of shared clonotypes between healthy human individuals. About the research overall: Every donor yielded three CD4 naive, three CD4 memory, two CD8 naive and one CD8 memory plate.

Trimming took 3 bases from V and 4 from J; bases not matched to a gene: 8. The CDR3 sequence is 15 residues long. Germline V gene data show CDR1 as GTSNPN and CDR2 as SVGIG (reference sequence). Whole-study results and caveats: Sharing across four donors was highest in naive CD4 (around 5%) and lowest in memory CD8 (roughly 0.4%). How much donors shared clonotypes was expected to be affected by sequencing depth.

Researchers partitioned CD4+ cells into CD45RA+ naive and CD45RA-negative memory subsets. Profiling relied on immunoSEQ multiplex PCR, and the TCRdb table lists in-frame clones only, not all of them. This table holds roughly 2 million clones, roughly 96% found once. In this sample, this clone turned up a few times. No antigen is known for it. Input material: naive CD4+ T cells sorted from blood. The subset is: CD45RA+ positively selected. V gene TRBV30 combines with J gene TRBJ1-2; 10 nucleotides match TRBD1. The sequence was obtained from a man aged 18 to 30 in good health. The CDR3 bases are TGTGCCTGGAGAAAGGCCGGGACAGGGGCCTATGGCTACACCTTC. Translating it yields CAWRKAGTGAYGYTF.